This T cell receptor (beta chain) was captured in a study of T cell changes during pregnancy in multiple sclerosis. The germline V gene has CDR1 MNHEY and CDR2 SMNVEV (reference sequence). V shed 5 bases and J shed 9 bases, with 11 bases lying between them. The CDR3 is 12 amino acids. The table came from immunoSEQ multiplex PCR; TCRdb's copy has only in-frame clones and leaves some out. Of tens of thousands of clones in the sample, roughly 92% are singletons; the top ten hold 5.5%. The chain employs TRBV27 and TRBJ1-5; D gene unclear. The receptor was derived from a female donor with multiple sclerosis, enrolled in a pregnancy study. Sequences were derived from CD8+ T cells from peripheral blood mononuclear cells, sampled before pregnancy. The CDR3: CASSPVRGPQHF. The CDR3 nucleotides are TGTGCCAGCAGTCCCGTCCGGGGGCCCCAGCATTTT.